This TCR beta chain is drawn from a study of T cell changes during pregnancy in multiple sclerosis. Clones were read by immunoSEQ multiplex PCR, and TCRdb kept only the in-frame ones, dropping some. The sample includes 80,000 or so clones, 94% of them seen just once. Losses at the gene ends were 5 bases for V and 5 bases for J; bases not matched to a gene: 6. CDR3 length: 14 residues. Germline CDR1 SGHTA, CDR2 FQGNSA. The chain couples TRBV7-2 to TRBJ2-5, with 9 bases aligning to TRBD2. The specimen was peripheral blood, collected in the second trimester of pregnancy. This TCR derives from a female donor in good health, enrolled as a control in a pregnancy study. CDR3 loop: CASSASGGQETQYF. The CDR3 nucleotides read TGTGCCAGCAGCGCCAGCGGGGGGCAGGAGACCCAGTACTTC. Complete variable domain (other parts from reference TRBV7-2 and TRBJ2-5): GAGVSQSPSNKVTEKGKDVELRCDPISGHTALYWYRQSLGQGLEFLIYFQGNSAPDKSGLPSDRFSAERTGGSVSTLTIQRTQQEDSAVYLCASSASGGQETQYFGPGTRLLVL.